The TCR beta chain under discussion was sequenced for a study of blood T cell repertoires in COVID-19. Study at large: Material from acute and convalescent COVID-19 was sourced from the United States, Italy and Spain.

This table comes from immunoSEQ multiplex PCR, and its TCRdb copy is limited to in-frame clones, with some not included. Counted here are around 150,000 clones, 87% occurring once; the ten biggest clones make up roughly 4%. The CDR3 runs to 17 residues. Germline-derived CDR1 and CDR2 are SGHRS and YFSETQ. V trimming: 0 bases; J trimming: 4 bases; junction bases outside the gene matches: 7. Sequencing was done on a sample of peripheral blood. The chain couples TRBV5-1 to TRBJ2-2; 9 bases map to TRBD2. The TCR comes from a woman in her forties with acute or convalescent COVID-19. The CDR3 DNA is TGCGCCAGCAGCTTGGCTAGCGGGGCGTTAGGCACCGGGGAGCTGTTTTTT. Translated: CASSLASGALGTGELFF. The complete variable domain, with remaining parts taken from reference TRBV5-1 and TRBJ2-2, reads KAGVTQTPRYLIKTRGQQVTLSCSPISGHRSVSWYQQTPGQGLQFLFEYFSETQRNKGNFPGRFSGRQFSNSRSEMNVSTLELGDSALYLCASSLASGALGTGELFFGEGSRLTVL.